This is a list of T cell receptor beta chains from one sample in a study of a mutant IDH1 vaccine in newly diagnosed glioma. No antigens are known for them. Clones were read by immunoSEQ multiplex PCR, and TCRdb kept only the in-frame ones, dropping some. The sample shows some 42,000 clones, 82% of them seen only once. The material sequenced was PBMCs, taken from a glioma patient whose treatment included an IDH1 peptide vaccine. The origin of the receptors is a man aged 18-30 years with glioma. Some clones in this sample may be carry-over from other donors' samples. Both conserved end residues are part of each CDR3. D genes are given only for firm matches. Clone size is stated in some rows and not others, as once, few, many or a class when expanded.

j_call clone_size v_call d_call cdr3_aa cdr3_nt
TRBJ1-2 . TRBV5-6 . CASSLEMVSGYTF TGTGCCAGCAGCTTGGAGATGGTCTCTGGCTACACCTTC
TRBJ2-5 . TRBV5-6 TRBD1 CASSREQGAEYF TGTGCCAGCAGTCGGGAGCAGGGGGCAGAGTACTTC
TRBJ1-2 . TRBV5-1 . CASLRTPGAGYGYTF TGCGCCAGCCTCCGCACCCCGGGAGCGGGCTATGGCTACACCTTC
TRBJ1-3 . TRBV27 . CASSSRNTIYF TGTGCCAGCAGTTCGCGAAACACCATATATTTT
TRBJ2-1 . TRBV25-1 TRBD2 CASSWGLAGGHEQFF TGTGCCAGCAGTTGGGGACTAGCGGGAGGCCATGAGCAGTTCTTC
TRBJ1-4 . TRBV14 . CASSQLLQGGEKLFF TGTGCCAGCAGCCAATTATTACAAGGCGGTGAAAAACTGTTTTTT
TRBJ1-1 few TRBV29-1 TRBD1 CSGEVQGNAEAFF TGCAGCGGGGAGGTACAGGGGAACGCTGAAGCTTTCTTT
TRBJ2-7 once TRBV6-1 TRBD2 CASTPRTSGYEQYF TGTGCCAGCACCCCGAGGACTAGCGGCTACGAGCAGTACTTC
TRBJ1-5 . TRBV6-1 . CASRRLDSNQPQHF TGTGCCAGCAGGCGACTTGATAGCAATCAGCCCCAGCATTTT
TRBJ2-7 once TRBV7-2 . CASSQKDRGHEQYF TGTGCCAGCAGCCAAAAGGACAGAGGTCACGAGCAGTACTTC
TRBJ1-5 . TRBV5-5 . CASSPWGDSNQPQHF TGTGCCAGCAGCCCGTGGGGGGATAGCAATCAGCCCCAGCATTTT
TRBJ2-4 . TRBV30 TRBD1 CAWSTRDRVRF TGTGCCTGGAGTACCCGGGACAGGGTGCGCTTC
TRBJ1-4 few TRBV4-3 . CASSQDWQRFEKLFF TGCGCCAGCAGCCAAGACTGGCAGCGTTTTGAAAAACTGTTTTTT
TRBJ1-6 . TRBV5-4 . CASSLQAIYNSPLHF TGTGCCAGCAGCTTACAGGCAATCTATAATTCACCCCTCCACTTT
TRBJ2-7 . TRBV5-4 . CASSKTGTYEQYF TGTGCCAGCAGCAAAACAGGGACCTACGAGCAGTACTTC
TRBJ2-2 . TRBV11-3 . CASSFPRGELFF TGTGCCAGCAGCTTCCCCAGGGGGGAGCTGTTTTTT
TRBJ1-4 . TRBV19 . CASSIWENEKLFF TGTGCCAGTAGTATTTGGGAGAATGAAAAACTGTTTTTT
TRBJ1-1 . TRBV10-3 . CAIRGKQGGGEAFF TGTGCCATCAGGGGAAAACAGGGTGGTGGTGAAGCTTTCTTT
TRBJ2-7 . TRBV7-6 . CASSLDSHPYEQYF TGTGCCAGCAGCTTAGATAGCCACCCCTACGAGCAGTACTTC
TRBJ1-1 . TRBV6-5 . CASSYSAVNTEAFF TGTGCCAGCAGTTACTCGGCGGTAAACACTGAAGCTTTCTTT
TRBJ2-3 . TRBV9 TRBD2 CASSLSGKLDTQYF TGTGCCAGCAGCTTAAGCGGGAAGTTGGATACGCAGTATTTT
TRBJ2-2 . TRBV5-6 . CASSYDTHTGELFF TGTGCCAGCAGCTATGACACCCACACCGGGGAGCTGTTTTTT
TRBJ1-1 few TRBV19 TRBD1 CASSIGDRGWTEAFF TGTGCCAGTAGTATTGGGGACAGGGGCTGGACTGAAGCTTTCTTT
TRBJ2-7 . TRBV27 . CASSFQGALYEQYF TGTGCCAGCAGTTTTCAGGGAGCCCTTTACGAGCAGTACTTC
TRBJ2-3 . TRBV13 . CASSPGVAASTDTQYF TGTGCCAGCAGCCCCGGGGTCGCTGCTAGCACAGATACGCAGTATTTT
TRBJ2-1 . TRBV2 . CASTLTRGQQFF TGTGCCAGCACCCTGACTAGAGGCCAGCAGTTCTTC
TRBJ2-6 . TRBV7-3 . CASSSDTSGANVLTF TGTGCCAGCAGCTCCGACACCTCTGGGGCCAACGTCCTGACTTTC
TRBJ1-4 . TRBV7-2 . CASSRTTGRTNEKLFF TGTGCCAGCAGCCGCACTACCGGGCGGACTAATGAAAAACTGTTTTTT
TRBJ2-7 . TRBV6-5 . CASSPGPSLEQYF TGTGCCAGCAGCCCGGGCCCCAGTTTGGAGCAGTACTTC
TRBJ1-1 . TRBV5-8 . CASNRITGTPRRNTEAFF TGTGCCAGCAACAGAATCACAGGAACCCCAAGGAGGAACACTGAAGCTTTCTTT
TRBJ1-3 . TRBV5-1 . CASTLGGALENTIYF TGCGCCAGCACCCTTGGAGGCGCTCTTGAAAACACCATATATTTT